This T cell receptor beta chain was identified during a study of T cell clonotyping in hematopoietic cell transplantation. Study results and limitations: Few recipient clonotypes overlapped donors; over 95% were de novo at given depth. No sorting was done, leaving CD4 and CD8 contributions mixed. Recipient TCR diversity dropped after transplant; expanded clonotypes rose from day 30 to 180.

As for this clone: Its antigen is undetermined.

Libraries were prepared by immunoSEQ multiplex PCR; TCRdb keeps only in-frame clonotypes and omits some of them. Among about 36,000 clones listed, over 85% were seen once. The time point is: recipient sample about 28 days before transplant, after cytoreduction. The germline V gene has CDR1 SGHTA and CDR2 FQGNSA. J was trimmed by 6 bases and V by 6 bases; bases with no gene match: 10. The CDR3 has 14 residues. V is TRBV7-2 and J is TRBJ1-1, with TRBD1 identical over 7 bases. This sequence was found in a man aged 35 to 55 with chronic myeloid leukemia. Some clones in this sample may be carry-over from other donors' samples. The sequencing used peripheral blood mononuclear cells, collected before stem cell transplant. DNA for the CDR3: TGTGCCAGCAGTACGGCCAGGGGGAGTGCTGAAGCTTTCTTT. Its translation: CASSTARGSAEAFF.